Given below is one T cell receptor (beta chain) in context. No antigen is known for it. No quality values exist for individual bases; no much larger clone is one base distant. The collaborating institutions used their own protocols to collect whole blood in K2EDTA tubes. For TCRbeta analysis, collaborators shipped samples as frozen whole blood, isolated PBMCs, or DNA extracted from either of those sample types. These data come from a study of blood T cell repertoires in COVID-19 (dated by TCRdb to 2018 to 2020). For the study in its entirety: Collaborator samples came from the United States, Italy and Spain and covered acute and convalescent phases of COVID-19. Where available, HLA class I and class II types were obtained from metadata supplied by the sample provider rather than from assay-based typing. The samples were drawn from two sources: the first 160 participants of the ongoing ImmuneRACE study, and 1,000 to 1,500 subjects contributed by 6 global collaborators. The material from the prospective study consisted of cDNA or gDNA derived from T cells, B-cell-depleted T cells, or PBMCs. A de-identified subject ID, COVID-19 status, age in years and sex were almost always included in the sample metadata. Deeply sampled blood TCRbeta repertoires from subjects exposed to, actively infected with, or recovered from COVID-19 were included in the dataset. A freely available public database, intended as a resource for researchers studying the immune response to SARS-CoV-2, is where the repertoires were released.

The paper's findings and limits, for the study overall: The quantity of clinical and demographic metadata differed by source and by participant and was supplied without curation.

The CDR3 goes from the cysteine to the phenylalanine over 14 residues. Solely the CDR3 DNA is kept, with 42 bases framed from the first base. CDR1 and CDR2, looked up from the germline V gene (reference sequence), are LNHDA and SQIVND. V was cut back by 3 bases and J by 9 bases, leaving a gap of 12 bases between them. TCRbeta CDR3 regions were amplified from genomic DNA using the immunoSEQ Assay, a bias-controlled multiplex PCR. The study's own analysis went as follows. Within the assay, amplification of reference gene primers was used to estimate how many nucleated cells each sample contained. To quantify the absolute abundance of each unique TCRbeta CDR3 rearrangement, sequence reads were collapsed and filtered. For each sample, productive Simpson clonality was calculated as the square root of Simpson's diversity index over productive rearrangements. TCRdb carries this immuneACCESS record with in-frame sequences only. Its versions omit some clonotypes, under half of them owing to an unresolved V gene in the studies checked, with the rest unexplained. From that table come the V and J calls and clone size; the DNA was used to work out D and trimming. The sample table shows approximately 170,000 clones, and around 86% are seen once. The ten largest make up 5.5% to 8.5% of the sample.

The receptor chain draws on TRBV19 and TRBJ1-6; tentative D gene TRBD1, with 6 bases matching. The clonotype was recovered from an elderly woman in a cohort sampled during active or convalescent COVID-19. The sample was peripheral blood. The CDR3: CASSIGQGISPLHF. The DNA is as follows: TGTGCCAGTAGTATCGGCCAGGGGATTTCACCCCTCCACTTT.